The sequence of this T cell receptor (beta chain) was determined in a study of cytomegalovirus exposure and HLA in healthy donors. Study-wide points: The CMV antigen specificity of a few CMV-associated chains was confirmed through in vitro analysis.

The CDR3 covers 13 residues. Germline V gene data show CDR1 as SGHNT and CDR2 as YYREEE (reference sequence). Comment on this clone: Antigen unknown. Relative to the germline gene, one junction end is altered; a read error may explain this.

Profiled with immunoSEQ multiplex PCR; TCRdb holds only in-frame clones, not every one. The table has some 140,000 clones, 84% seen once. V and J are TRBV5-4 and TRBJ2-7, with D possibly matching TRBD1 (6 bases). The sequence was collected from a woman aged 30 to 39 in good health and CMV-seronegative. Sequencing was performed on PBMCs. CDR3 sequence reads: CASSLGDTYEQYF. The CDR3 bases are TGTGCTAGCAGCCTCGGGGACACCTACGAGCAGTACTTC.